This is a list of T cell receptor beta chains from one sample in a study of naive and memory T cell subsets. MiXCR, applied by TCRdb to the 5' RACE reads, yields one record per CDR3 protein. The table records some 60,000 distinct CDR3 sequences, 8% to 9% of them present only once. The receptors shown here come from a female donor in good health. Both conserved end residues are trimmed from each CDR3. Fields, in order: D gene, V gene, CDR3 protein. A D gene is named only where the DNA matches it firmly.

- | TRBV11-3 | ASSRRYATNEKLF
TRBD1 | TRBV20-1 | SAKGATGFSTDTQY
- | TRBV10-3 | AISESSNTGELF
- | TRBV18 | ASSPPVVRSKGGEGNEQF
- | TRBV12-5 | ASGLDNEGHLNTEAF
- | TRBV28 | ASRDGGFWNQPQH
- | TRBV12-3/TRBV12-4 | ASSLMTYQPQH
- | TRBV30 | AWSVQGPTEAF
TRBD1 | TRBV20-1 | SASGQGRDYGYT
TRBD1 | TRBV13 | ASGPGQAHEQY
TRBD1 | TRBV28 | ASKLSWGQTYNEQF